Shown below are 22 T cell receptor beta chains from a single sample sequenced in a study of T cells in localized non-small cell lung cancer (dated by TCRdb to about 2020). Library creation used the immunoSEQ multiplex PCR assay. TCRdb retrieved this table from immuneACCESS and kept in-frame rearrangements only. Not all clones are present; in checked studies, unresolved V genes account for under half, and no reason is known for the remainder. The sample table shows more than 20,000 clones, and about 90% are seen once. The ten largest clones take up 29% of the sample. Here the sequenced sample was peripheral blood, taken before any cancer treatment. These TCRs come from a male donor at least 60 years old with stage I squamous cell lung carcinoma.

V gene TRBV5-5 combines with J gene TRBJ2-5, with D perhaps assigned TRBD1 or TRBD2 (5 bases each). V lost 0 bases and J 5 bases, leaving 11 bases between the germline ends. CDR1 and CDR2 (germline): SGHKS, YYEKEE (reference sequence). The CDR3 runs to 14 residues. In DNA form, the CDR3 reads TGTGCCAGCAGCTTGGGAAGGGGACGGGAGACCCAGTACTTC. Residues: CASSLGRGRETQYF.

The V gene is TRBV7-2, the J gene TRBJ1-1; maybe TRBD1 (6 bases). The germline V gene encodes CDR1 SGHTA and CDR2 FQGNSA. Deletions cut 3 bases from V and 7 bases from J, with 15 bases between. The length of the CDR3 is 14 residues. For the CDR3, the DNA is TGTGCCAGCAGCTTGACGACAGGACAAAGTGAAGCTTTCTTT. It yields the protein CASSLTTGQSEAFF.

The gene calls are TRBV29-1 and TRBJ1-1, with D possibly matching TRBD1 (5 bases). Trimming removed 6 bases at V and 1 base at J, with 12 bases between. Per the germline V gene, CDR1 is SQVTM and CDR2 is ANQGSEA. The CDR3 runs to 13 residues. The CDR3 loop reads CSVAGTANTEAFF. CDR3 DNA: TGCAGCGTCGCCGGGACGGCGAACACTGAAGCTTTCTTT. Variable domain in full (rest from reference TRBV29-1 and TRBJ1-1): SAVISQKPSRDICQRGTSLTIQCQVDSQVTMMFWYRQQPGQSLTLIATANQGSEATYESGFVIDKFPISRPNLTFSTLTVSNMSPEDSSIYLCSVAGTANTEAFFGQGTRLTVV.

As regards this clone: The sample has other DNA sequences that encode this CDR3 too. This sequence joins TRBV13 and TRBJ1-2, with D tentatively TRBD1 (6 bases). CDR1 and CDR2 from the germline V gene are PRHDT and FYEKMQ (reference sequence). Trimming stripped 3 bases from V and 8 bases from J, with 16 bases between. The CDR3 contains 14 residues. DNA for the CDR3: TGTGCCAGCAGCTTCGGTGAGGGGGACTCAGGCTACACCTTC. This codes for CASSFGEGDSGYTF.

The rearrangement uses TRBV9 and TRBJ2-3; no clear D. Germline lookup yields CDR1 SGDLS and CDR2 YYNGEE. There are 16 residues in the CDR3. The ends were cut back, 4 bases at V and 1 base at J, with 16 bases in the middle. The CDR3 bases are TGTGCCAGCAGCTCTATATCGGGTGGGGGCACAGATACGCAGTATTTT. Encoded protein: CASSSISGGGTDTQYF.

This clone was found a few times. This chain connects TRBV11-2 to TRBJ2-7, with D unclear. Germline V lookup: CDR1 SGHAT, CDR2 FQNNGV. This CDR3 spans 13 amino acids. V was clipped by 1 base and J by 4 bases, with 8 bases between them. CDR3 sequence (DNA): TGTGCCAGCAGCTTAGTAGGCAATTACGAGCAGTACTTC. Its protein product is CASSLVGNYEQYF.

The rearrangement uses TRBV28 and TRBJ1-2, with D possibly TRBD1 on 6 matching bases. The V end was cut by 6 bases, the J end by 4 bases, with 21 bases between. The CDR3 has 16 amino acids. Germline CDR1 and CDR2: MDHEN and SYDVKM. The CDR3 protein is CASSFYDRPYLYGYTF. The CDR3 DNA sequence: TGTGCCAGCAGCTTTTATGACAGGCCCTACCTCTATGGCTACACCTTC.

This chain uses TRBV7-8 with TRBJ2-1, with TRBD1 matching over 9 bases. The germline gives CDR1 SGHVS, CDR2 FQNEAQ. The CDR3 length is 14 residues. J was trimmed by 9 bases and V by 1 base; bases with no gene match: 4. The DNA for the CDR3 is TGTGCCAGCAGCTTAGAGAACAGGGGGCGTGAGCAGTTCTTC. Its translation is CASSLENRGREQFF.

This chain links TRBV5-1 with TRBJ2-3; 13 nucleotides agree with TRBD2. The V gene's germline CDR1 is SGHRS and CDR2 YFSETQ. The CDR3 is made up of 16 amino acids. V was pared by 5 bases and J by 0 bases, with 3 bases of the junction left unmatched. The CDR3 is CASSKLAGGSTDTQYF. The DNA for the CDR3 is TGCGCCAGCAGTAAACTAGCGGGGGGGAGCACAGATACGCAGTATTTT.

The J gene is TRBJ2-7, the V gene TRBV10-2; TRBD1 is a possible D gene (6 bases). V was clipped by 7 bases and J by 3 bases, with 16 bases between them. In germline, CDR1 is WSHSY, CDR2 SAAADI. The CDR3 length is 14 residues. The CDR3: CASNGGQGIYEQYF. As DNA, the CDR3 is TGCGCCAGCAATGGGGGTCAGGGGATCTACGAGCAGTACTTC.

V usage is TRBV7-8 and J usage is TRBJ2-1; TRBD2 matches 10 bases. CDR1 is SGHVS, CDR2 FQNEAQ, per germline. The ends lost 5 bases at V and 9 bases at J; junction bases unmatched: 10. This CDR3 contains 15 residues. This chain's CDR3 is CASSQSGGAYGEQFF. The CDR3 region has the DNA TGTGCCAGCAGCCAAAGCGGGGGGGCCTACGGTGAGCAGTTCTTC.

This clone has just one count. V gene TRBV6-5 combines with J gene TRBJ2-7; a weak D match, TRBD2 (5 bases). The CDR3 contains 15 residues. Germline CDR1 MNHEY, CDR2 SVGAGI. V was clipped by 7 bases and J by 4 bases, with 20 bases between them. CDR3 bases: TGTGCCAGCACCATTAGCCCAAATAGGGAGTACGAGCAGTACTTC. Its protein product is CASTISPNREYEQYF.

CDR3 residues: CASSSQGFDPTRYGYTF. The CDR3 DNA follows: TGTGCCAGCTCCTCCCAGGGGTTTGATCCCACACGCTATGGCTACACCTTC. The chain carries TRBV19 and TRBJ1-2; possible D gene TRBD1, 6 bases. V was clipped by 9 bases and J by 4 bases, with 27 bases between them. The CDR3 sequence is 17 residues long. Germline-derived CDR1 and CDR2 are LNHDA and SQIVND (reference sequence).

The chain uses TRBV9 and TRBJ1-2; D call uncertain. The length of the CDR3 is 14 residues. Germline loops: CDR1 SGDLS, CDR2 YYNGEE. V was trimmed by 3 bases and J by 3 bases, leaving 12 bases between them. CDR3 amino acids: CASSEFVADYGYTF. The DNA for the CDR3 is TGTGCCAGCAGCGAGTTCGTGGCAGACTATGGCTACACCTTC.

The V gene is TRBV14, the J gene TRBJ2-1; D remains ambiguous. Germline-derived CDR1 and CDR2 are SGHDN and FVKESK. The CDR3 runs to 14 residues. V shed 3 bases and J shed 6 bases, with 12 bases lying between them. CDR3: CASSQGQATNEQFF. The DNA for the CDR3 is TGTGCCAGCAGCCAGGGCCAAGCGACCAATGAGCAGTTCTTC.

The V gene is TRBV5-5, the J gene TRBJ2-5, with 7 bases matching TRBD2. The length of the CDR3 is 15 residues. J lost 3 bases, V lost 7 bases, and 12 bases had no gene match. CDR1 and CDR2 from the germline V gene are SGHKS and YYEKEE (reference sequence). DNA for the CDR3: TGTGCCAGCGCCTCTCTTGCTAGCGGAAAAGAGACCCAGTACTTC. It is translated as CASASLASGKETQYF.

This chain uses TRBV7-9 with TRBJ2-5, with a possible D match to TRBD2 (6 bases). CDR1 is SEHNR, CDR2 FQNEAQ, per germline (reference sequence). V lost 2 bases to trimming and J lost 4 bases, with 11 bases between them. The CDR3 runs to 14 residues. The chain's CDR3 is CASSLIEGGETQYF. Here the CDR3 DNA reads TGTGCCAGCAGCTTAATTGAGGGAGGAGAGACCCAGTACTTC.

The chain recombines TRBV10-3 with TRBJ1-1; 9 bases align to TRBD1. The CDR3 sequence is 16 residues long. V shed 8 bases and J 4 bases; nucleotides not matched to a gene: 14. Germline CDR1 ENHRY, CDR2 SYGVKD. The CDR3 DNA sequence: TGTGCCATCTCGGCTACAGGGGGCGCGGAAGTCACTGAAGCTTTCTTT. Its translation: CAISATGGAEVTEAFF.

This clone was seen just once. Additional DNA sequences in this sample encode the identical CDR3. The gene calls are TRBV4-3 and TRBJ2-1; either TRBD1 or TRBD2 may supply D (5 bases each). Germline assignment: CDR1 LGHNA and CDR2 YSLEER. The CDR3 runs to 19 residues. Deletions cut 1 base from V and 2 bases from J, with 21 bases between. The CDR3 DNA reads TGCGCCAGCAGCCAAGCCTGGGCGGGTTGGGGCAGAGCCTACAATGAGCAGTTCTTC. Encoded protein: CASSQAWAGWGRAYNEQFF.

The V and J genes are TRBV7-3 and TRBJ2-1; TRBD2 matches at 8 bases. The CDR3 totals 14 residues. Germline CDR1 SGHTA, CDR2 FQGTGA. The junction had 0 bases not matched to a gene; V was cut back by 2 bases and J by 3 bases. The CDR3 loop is CASSLAGGYNEQFF. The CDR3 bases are TGTGCCAGCAGCTTAGCGGGGGGCTACAATGAGCAGTTCTTC.

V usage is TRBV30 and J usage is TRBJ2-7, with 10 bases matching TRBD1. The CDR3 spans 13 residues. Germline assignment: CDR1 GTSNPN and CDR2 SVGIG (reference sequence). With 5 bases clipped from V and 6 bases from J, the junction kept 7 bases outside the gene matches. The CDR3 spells CAWGGTGVSEQYF. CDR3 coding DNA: TGTGCCTGGGGGGGGACAGGGGTAAGCGAGCAGTACTTC.

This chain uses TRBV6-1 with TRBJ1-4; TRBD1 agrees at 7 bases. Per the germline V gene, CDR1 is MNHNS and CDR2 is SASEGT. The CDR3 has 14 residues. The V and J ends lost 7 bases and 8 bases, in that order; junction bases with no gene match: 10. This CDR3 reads CASTMDRRYEKLFF. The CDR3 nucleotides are TGTGCCAGCACTATGGACAGGCGGTACGAAAAACTGTTTTTT.